Below, 17 T cell receptor beta chains from the same sample are listed, as sequenced in a study of metastatic and nonmetastatic thyroid tumors. Patients had received no treatment of any kind before thyroid surgery. TCRdb re-processed the PCR reads through MiXCR. The sample includes about 4,000 clones, 20% to 25% of them seen just once. Sequenced: tumor tissue. Receptors were obtained from a male donor with papillary thyroid cancer or a benign thyroid nodule (not recorded which). Some clones in this sample may be carry-over from other donors' samples.

This chain connects TRBV12-3 or TRBV12-4 to TRBJ2-7; D is unclear. This CDR3 has 15 amino acids. The V and J ends lost 7 bases and 2 bases respectively, with 18 bases between them. CDR3 protein: CASIPTRPLPYEQYF. CDR3 DNA: TGTGCCAGCATTCCTACCCGCCCTCTCCCCTACGAGCAGTACTTC.

The chain links TRBV27 to TRBJ2-7; D is perhaps TRBD1 (7 bases). Trimming took off 0 bases at V and 12 bases at J, with 12 bases between the two ends. Germline CDR1 MNHEY, CDR2 SMNVEV (reference sequence). There are 12 residues in the CDR3. In nucleotides, the CDR3 is TGTGCCAGCAGTTTATCGTCAGGGGGGCTGTACTTC. Translating gives CASSLSSGGLYF.

This clone was counted ten times or more. A much larger clone is a single base away; this may be a read error. This sequence joins TRBV6-1 and TRBJ2-5, with TRBD1 matching over 7 bases. Germline CDR1 and CDR2: MNHNS and SASEGT. The CDR3 is made up of 12 amino acids. Here the CDR3 DNA reads TGTGCCAGCAGACAGGGGCAAGAGACCCGGTACTTC. This encodes CASRQGQETRYF.

This clone was seen many times. The J gene is TRBJ2-1, the V gene TRBV5-5; 9 bases are a match to TRBD2. This CDR3 region has 17 residues. V was pared by 0 bases and J by 6 bases, with 10 bases of the junction left unmatched. CDR1 SGHKS and CDR2 YYEKEE come from the germline V gene (reference sequence). CDR3 DNA sequence: TGTGCCAGCAGCTTGGGGGAGAGGCTAGCGGGGCTCAATGAGCAGTTCTTC. Encoded protein: CASSLGERLAGLNEQFF.

This clone ranks as large. V and J are TRBV2 and TRBJ2-2; 8 positions match TRBD2. The CDR3 contains 15 residues. Germline-derived CDR1 and CDR2 are SNHLY and FYNNEI. V was clipped by 3 bases and J by 1 base; unmatched bases: 1. Here the CDR3 reads CASSELAGNTGELFF. In DNA form, the CDR3 reads TGTGCCAGCAGTGAGCTAGCGGGGAACACCGGGGAGCTGTTTTTT.

This clone is classed as medium-sized (0.01 to 0.1%). This may be a read error, as it is one base from a much larger clone. The chain links TRBV6-2 or TRBV6-3 to TRBJ2-3, with 13 bases fitting TRBD2. This CDR3 spans 14 amino acids. After removal of 4 bases from V and 6 bases from J, the junction contained 1 base not matched to a gene. Looked up from germline, CDR1 is MNHEY and CDR2 is SVGEGT. The CDR3 sequence is CASSWTSGSDTQYF. CDR3 nucleotides: TGTGCCAGCAGTTGGACTAGCGGGAGTGATACGCAGTATTTT.

The chain couples TRBV28 to TRBJ1-6; D gene uncertain. Germline loops: CDR1 MDHEN, CDR2 SYDVKM. This CDR3 region has 15 residues. Trimming pared 8 bases from V and 7 bases from J, leaving 18 bases between. The CDR3 reads CASSSPRERNSPLHF. For the CDR3, the DNA is TGTGCCAGCTCGTCCCCACGAGAACGAAATTCACCCCTCCACTTT.

This clone has more than one count but fewer than ten. V gene TRBV6-1 combines with J gene TRBJ2-3; D is ambiguous. This CDR3 is 12 amino acids long. Germline CDR1 is MNHNS and CDR2 is SASEGT. The ends were cut back, 2 bases at V and 9 bases at J, with 9 bases in the middle. CDR3 in amino acids: CASSEFPGTQYF. The CDR3 DNA sequence: TGTGCCAGCAGTGAATTCCCGGGCACGCAGTATTTT.

By share, this clone ranks as large. The chain couples TRBV6-1 to TRBJ1-6, with a weak D call TRBD1 (5 bases). V lost 1 base, J lost 9 bases, and 22 bases lay in between. Germline values: CDR1 MNHNS, CDR2 SASEGT. CDR3 size: 18 residues. In DNA form, the CDR3 reads TGTGCCAGCAGTGAAGAACGGGGGGGAGTGTCCCATGGTTCACCCCTCCACTTT. Translation: CASSEERGGVSHGSPLHF.

This clone was seen a few times. The chain uses TRBV6-1 and TRBJ2-1, with TRBD2 identical over 9 bases. The CDR3 totals 13 residues. V lost 5 bases to trimming and J lost 5 bases; unmatched junction nucleotides: 1. Germline V gene sequence: CDR1 MNHNS, CDR2 SASEGT. The CDR3 spells CASSPSGNNEQFF. The DNA of the CDR3 is TGTGCCAGCAGTCCTAGCGGGAACAATGAGCAGTTCTTC.

Only a few counts were recorded for this clone. J is TRBJ2-2 and V is TRBV6-2 or TRBV6-3; D unresolved. Germline V CDR1 and CDR2: MNHEY, SVGEGT. Trimming pared 3 bases from V and 5 bases from J, leaving 10 bases between. The CDR3 totals 14 residues. DNA of the CDR3: TGTGCCAGCAGTTATTTGGCACCAACCGGGGAGCTGTTTTTT. Translating gives CASSYLAPTGELFF.

This clone was counted a few times. The chain has TRBV27 and TRBJ2-7, with a tentative D call TRBD2 (6 bases). The CDR3 totals 14 residues. The V gene's germline CDR1 is MNHEY and CDR2 SMNVEV (reference sequence). The V end was cut by 5 bases, the J end by 3 bases, with 14 bases between. The CDR3 sequence is CASSRSGNFYEQYF. The CDR3, as DNA: TGTGCCAGCAGTCGTAGCGGTAACTTCTACGAGCAGTACTTC.

A few counts support this clone. V is TRBV12-5 and J is TRBJ1-4; 7 nucleotides line up with TRBD1. The germline V gene encodes CDR1 LGHNT and CDR2 FRNRAP. This CDR3 contains 17 residues. V shed 3 bases, J shed 6 bases, and the junction held 13 bases outside the gene matches. The chain's CDR3 is CASGFGGTGVGDEKLFF. The CDR3, as DNA: TGTGCTAGTGGTTTTGGGGGAACAGGGGTAGGAGATGAAAAACTGTTTTTT.

This clone was recorded a few times. The V call is TRBV6-1, the J call TRBJ2-7; 7 nucleotides agree with TRBD1. After removal of 2 bases from V and 5 bases from J, the junction contained 9 bases not matched to a gene. This CDR3 has 15 residues. Germline CDR1 reads MNHNS; CDR2 reads SASEGT. The CDR3 region has the DNA TGTGCCAGCAGTGAAAGTATGACAGGGAGCGACGAGCAGTACTTC. Its protein product is CASSESMTGSDEQYF.

This clone was recorded a few times. The gene calls are TRBV5-1 and TRBJ1-6, with 10 bases matching TRBD1. V dropped 1 base and J dropped 8; count of bases not matched to a gene: 6. This CDR3 has 16 amino acids. The V gene's germline CDR1 is SGHRS and CDR2 YFSETQ. CDR3 DNA: TGCGCCAGCAGCTTGCACCGGGACAGGGGTGATTCACCCCTCCACTTT. It translates to CASSLHRDRGDSPLHF.

This clone was observed a handful of times. The chain recombines TRBV24-1 with TRBJ1-4; D ambiguous. The V end was cut by 9 bases, the J end by 0 bases, with 7 bases between. This CDR3 region has 13 residues. Germline V gene data show CDR1 as KGHDR and CDR2 as SFDVKD. The CDR3 region is CATSATTNEKLFF. The CDR3, as DNA: TGTGCCACCTCTGCCACAACTAATGAAAAACTGTTTTTT.

The chain combines TRBV6-2 or TRBV6-3 with TRBJ2-1; tentatively, D is TRBD2 (6 bases). The V and J ends lost 6 bases and 0 bases respectively, with 15 bases between them. Germline V gene data show CDR1 as MNHEY and CDR2 as SVGEGT. This CDR3 comprises 16 residues. CDR3 in amino acids: CASRSGGGTSYNEQFF. The CDR3 DNA reads as TGTGCCAGCAGGTCAGGAGGAGGGACCTCCTACAATGAGCAGTTCTTC.